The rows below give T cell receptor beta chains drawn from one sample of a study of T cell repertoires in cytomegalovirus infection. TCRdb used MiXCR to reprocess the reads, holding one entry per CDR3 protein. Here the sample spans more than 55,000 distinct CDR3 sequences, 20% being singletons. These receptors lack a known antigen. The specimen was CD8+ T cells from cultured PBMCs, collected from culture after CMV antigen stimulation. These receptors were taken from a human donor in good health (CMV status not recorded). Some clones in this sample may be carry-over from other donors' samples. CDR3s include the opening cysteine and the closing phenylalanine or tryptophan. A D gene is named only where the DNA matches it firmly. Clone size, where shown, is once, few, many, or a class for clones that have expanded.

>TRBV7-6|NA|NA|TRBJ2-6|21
TGTGCCAGCTCCTCTCGCGGGAGGCTGGAGGATACAGGGGCTGGGGCCAACGTCCTGACTTTC
CASSSRGRLEDTGAGANVLTF
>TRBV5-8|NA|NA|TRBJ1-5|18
TGTGCCAGCAGCTTGGAACGGCGAGGGTCCTATAGCAATCAGCCCCAGCATTTT
CASSLERRGSYSNQPQHF
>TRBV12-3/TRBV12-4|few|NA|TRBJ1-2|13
TGTGCCACCTACAGGAAATCTCTCCATGGCTACACCTTC
CATYRKSLHGYTF
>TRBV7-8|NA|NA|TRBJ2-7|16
TGTGCCAGCAGCTTAGCGAGCGCAGGGGCCTCCTACGAGCAGTACTTC
CASSLASAGASYEQYF
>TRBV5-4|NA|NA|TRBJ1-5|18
TGTGCCAGCAGCTTGGAAGGTTTCGCAGGGAGTAGCAATCAGCCCCAGCATTTT
CASSLEGFAGSSNQPQHF
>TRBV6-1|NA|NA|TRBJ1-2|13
TGTGCCAGCAATGAAGGGGCAGGGAATGGCTACACCTTC
CASNEGAGNGYTF
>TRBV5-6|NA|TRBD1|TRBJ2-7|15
TGTGCCAGCAGCCCCGAAATTAACAGGGGTTACGAGCAGTACTTC
CASSPEINRGYEQYF
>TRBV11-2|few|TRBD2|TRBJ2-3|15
TGTGCCAGCAGCTTACCGGGGGGGGCCACAGATACGCAGTATTTT
CASSLPGGATDTQYF
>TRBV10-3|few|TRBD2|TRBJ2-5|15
TGTGCCATCAGTGAGGGGAGGGGCACTCAAGAGACCCAGTACTTC
CAISEGRGTQETQYF
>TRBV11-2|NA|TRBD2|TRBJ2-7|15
TGTGCCAGCAGCTTAGAGGCTAGCGGGTCCTACGAGCAGTACTTC
CASSLEASGSYEQYF
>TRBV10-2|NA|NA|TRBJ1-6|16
TGCGCCAGCAGTGAGTTAAAGGCGTGGGGGATTTCACCCCTCCACTTT
CASSELKAWGISPLHF
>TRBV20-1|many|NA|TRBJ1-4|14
TGCAGTGCTAGAGGGACTACTGAATTTGAAAAACTGTTTTTT
CSARGTTEFEKLFF
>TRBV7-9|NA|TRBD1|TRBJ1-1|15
TGTGCCAGCAGCCTCCCGGGACAGGGGAAAACTGAAGCTTTCTTT
CASSLPGQGKTEAFF
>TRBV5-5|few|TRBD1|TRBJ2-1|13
TGTGCCACACAGGGGAGCTCCTACAATGAGCAGTTCTTC
CATQGSSYNEQFF
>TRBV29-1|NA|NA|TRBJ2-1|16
TGCAGCGTTGAAGACGCAGCGAGGAGCTCCTACAATGAGCAGTTCTTC
CSVEDAARSSYNEQFF
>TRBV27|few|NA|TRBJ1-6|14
TGTGCCAGCAGTCCCCCCTCCTATAATTCACCCCTCCACTTT
CASSPPSYNSPLHF
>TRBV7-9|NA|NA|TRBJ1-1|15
TGTGCCAGCAACTCAAAACAGGGCAACCCCCATGAAGCTTTCTTT
CASNSKQGNPHEAFF
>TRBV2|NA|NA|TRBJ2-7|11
TGTGCCATCCACCCTCAGGGGGAGCAGTACTTC
CAIHPQGEQYF
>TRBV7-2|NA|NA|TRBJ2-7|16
TGTGCCAGCAGCTTAGGGACGATAGGCCCAACCTACGAGCAGTACTTC
CASSLGTIGPTYEQYF
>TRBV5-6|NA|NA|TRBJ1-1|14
TGTGCCAGCAGCTTCGGGAGCCCCGGTGATGAAGCTTTCTTT
CASSFGSPGDEAFF
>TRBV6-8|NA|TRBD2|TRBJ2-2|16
TGTGCCAGCAGTCTTCGGACTAGCGGGTTCACCGGGGAGCTGTTTTTT
CASSLRTSGFTGELFF
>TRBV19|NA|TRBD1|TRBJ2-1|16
TGTGCCAGTAAACAGGGGGCGGTTTCGACCTACAATGAGCAGTTCTTC
CASKQGAVSTYNEQFF
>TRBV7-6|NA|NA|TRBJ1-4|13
TGTGCCAGCAGCTCCACCGTGGCGAGTAAGCTGTTTTTT
CASSSTVASKLFF
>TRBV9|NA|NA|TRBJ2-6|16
TGTGCCAGCAGCGGTACGGGGATCTCTGGGGCCAACGTCCTGACTTTC
CASSGTGISGANVLTF
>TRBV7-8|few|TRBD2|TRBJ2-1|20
TGTGCCAGCAGCTTAGTGCCGGGACTAGCGAGGGACCGCTCCTACAATGAGCAGTTCTTC
CASSLVPGLARDRSYNEQFF
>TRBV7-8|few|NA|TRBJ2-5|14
TGTGCCAGCAGCCCCGGACTCGTCGGGGAGACCCAGTACTTC
CASSPGLVGETQYF
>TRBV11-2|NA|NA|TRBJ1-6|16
TGTGCCAGCAGCCCCGCCGATAGCTCCTATAATTCACCCCTCCACTTT
CASSPADSSYNSPLHF
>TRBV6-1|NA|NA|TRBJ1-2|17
TGTGCCAGCAGTGGAAGACATCGGACACTTACTAACTATGGCTACACCTTC
CASSGRHRTLTNYGYTF
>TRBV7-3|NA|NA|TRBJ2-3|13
TGTGCCAGCACCTACCCCAGGGAAGATACGCAGTATTTT
CASTYPREDTQYF
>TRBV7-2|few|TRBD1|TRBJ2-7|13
TGTGCCAGCAACGGACAGGTCTCCTACGAGCAGTACTTC
CASNGQVSYEQYF
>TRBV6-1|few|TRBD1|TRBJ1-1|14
TGTGCCAGCAGGGAGACAGGGGAAGTGGATGAAGCTTTCTTT
CASRETGEVDEAFF
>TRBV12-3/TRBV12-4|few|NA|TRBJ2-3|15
TGTGCCAGCAGTTTAGCGCCGCAGGTCACAGATACGCAGTATTTT
CASSLAPQVTDTQYF
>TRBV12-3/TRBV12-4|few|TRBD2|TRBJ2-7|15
TGTGCCAGCAGTTTGTTAGCGGGGCCATCCTACGAGCAGTACTTC
CASSLLAGPSYEQYF
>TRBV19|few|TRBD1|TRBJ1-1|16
TGTGCCAGTAGTATAGGCCCCCGACAGGGTACGACTGAAGCTTTCTTT
CASSIGPRQGTTEAFF
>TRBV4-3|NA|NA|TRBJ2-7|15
TGCGCCAGCAGCCAAGCGGACGGGCGCGAATACGAGCAGTACTTC
CASSQADGREYEQYF
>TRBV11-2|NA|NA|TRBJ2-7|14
TGTGCCAGCAGCTTAGAGGCGGGAAACTACGAGCAGTACTTC
CASSLEAGNYEQYF
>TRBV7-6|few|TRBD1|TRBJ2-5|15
TGTGCCAGCAGCTTAACCCAGGGGGCCCAAGAGACCCAGTACTTC
CASSLTQGAQETQYF
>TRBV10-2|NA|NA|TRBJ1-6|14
TGCGCCAGCGGTCCCGGAGGGGTCGGATCACCCCTCCACTTT
CASGPGGVGSPLHF
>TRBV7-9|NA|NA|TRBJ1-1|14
TGTGCCAGCAGCCCGACCAGCACGGACACTGAAGCTTTCTTT
CASSPTSTDTEAFF
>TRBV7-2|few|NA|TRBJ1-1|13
TGTGCCAGCCCTCGAGGGGCGGGGGGGGGAGCTTTCTTT
CASPRGAGGGAFF
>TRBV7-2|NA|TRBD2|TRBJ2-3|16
TGTGCCAGCAGCTTAGTCTGGCGGGGGGGAACAGATACGCAGTATTTT
CASSLVWRGGTDTQYF
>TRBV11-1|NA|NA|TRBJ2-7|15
TGTGCCAGCAGCTTAGAGCGGGGACACGCCTACGAGCAGTACTTC
CASSLERGHAYEQYF
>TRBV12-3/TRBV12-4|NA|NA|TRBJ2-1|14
TGTGCCAGCAGTTTTTGGGGGGGCAACAATGAGCAGTTCTTC
CASSFWGGNNEQFF
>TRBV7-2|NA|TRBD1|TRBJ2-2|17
TGTGCCAGCAGTTTCGGACAGGGCCGCCTGAACACCGGGGAGCTGTTTTTT
CASSFGQGRLNTGELFF
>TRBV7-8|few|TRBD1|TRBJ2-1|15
TGTGCCAGCACCTCGACAGGGCGAACCATCAATGAGCAGTTCTTC
CASTSTGRTINEQFF
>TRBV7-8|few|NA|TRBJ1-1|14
TGTGCCAGCAGCTTTAAGGGAGGGATCACTGAAGCTTTCTTT
CASSFKGGITEAFF
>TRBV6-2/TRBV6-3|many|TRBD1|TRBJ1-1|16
TGTGCCAGCAGTTACGATGAGACAGGGGGGAACACTGAAGCTTTCTTT
CASSYDETGGNTEAFF
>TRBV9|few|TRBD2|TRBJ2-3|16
TGTGCCAGCAGCTTACCTAGCGGGACTTACACAGATACGCAGTATTTT
CASSLPSGTYTDTQYF
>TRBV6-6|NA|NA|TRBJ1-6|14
TGTGCCAGCAATGACAGGCCGTATAATTCACCCCTCCACTTT
CASNDRPYNSPLHF
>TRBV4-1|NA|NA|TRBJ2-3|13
TGCGCCAGCAGCCCTGGAGAGCCCTACACGCAGTATTTT
CASSPGEPYTQYF
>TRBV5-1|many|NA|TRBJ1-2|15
TGCGCCAGCAGCCAGTACCTGGACAGCAACTATGGCTACACCTTC
CASSQYLDSNYGYTF
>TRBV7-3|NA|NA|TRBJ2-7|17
TGTGCCAGCAGCTTAACGTTCGGCAGGGGTAGGATTGACGAGCAGTACTTC
CASSLTFGRGRIDEQYF
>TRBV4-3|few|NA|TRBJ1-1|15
TGCGCCAGCAGCCAAGGGTCAGTTACGGACACTGAAGCTTTCTTT
CASSQGSVTDTEAFF
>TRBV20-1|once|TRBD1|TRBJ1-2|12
TGCAGTGCTTGGACAGGGGCTGATGGCTACACCTTC
CSAWTGADGYTF